The sample holds many counts of the clone carrying this T cell receptor (beta chain). The data stem from a study of read filtering for tumor transcriptome and immune sequencing. On the study more broadly: Transcriptome libraries were built from DNase-treated RNA.

At the time of active disease, bone marrow was collected from every patient. This library used about 360 ng RNA and molecular barcoded adaptors spanning alpha/delta and beta/gamma chains. One entry per CDR3 protein results from TCRdb running MiXCR on the reads. The profile covers about 130,000 distinct CDR3 sequences, with under 15% appearing a single time and 9.5% to 11% taken by the ten largest. The germline V and J ends were trimmed by 4 bases and 10 bases, with 8 bases remaining between them. Germline CDR1 is KGHSH and CDR2 is LQKENI. This CDR3 contains 11 residues. This receptor was taken from a donor at least 40 years old with multiple myeloma. The gene calls are TRBV18 and TRBJ2-1; possible D gene TRBD1, 6 bases. Sequencing was performed on a population of CD138-negative cells sorted from bone marrow. The DNA for the CDR3 is TGTGCCAGCTCACGGGGGACAGAGCAGTTCTTC. Residues: CASSRGTEQFF.